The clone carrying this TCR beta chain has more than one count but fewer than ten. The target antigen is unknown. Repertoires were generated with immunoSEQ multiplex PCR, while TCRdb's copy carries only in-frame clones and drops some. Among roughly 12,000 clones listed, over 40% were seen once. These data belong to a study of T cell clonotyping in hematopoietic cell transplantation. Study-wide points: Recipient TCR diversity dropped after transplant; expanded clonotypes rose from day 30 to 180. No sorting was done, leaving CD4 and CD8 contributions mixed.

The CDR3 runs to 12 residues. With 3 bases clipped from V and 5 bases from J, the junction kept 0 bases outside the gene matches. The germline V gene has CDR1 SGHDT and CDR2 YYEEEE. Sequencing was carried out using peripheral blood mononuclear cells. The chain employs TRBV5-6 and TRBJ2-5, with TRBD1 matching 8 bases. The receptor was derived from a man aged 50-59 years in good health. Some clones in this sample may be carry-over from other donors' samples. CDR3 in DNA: TGTGCCAGCAGCTGGACAGGGGAGACCCAGTACTTC. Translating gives CASSWTGETQYF.